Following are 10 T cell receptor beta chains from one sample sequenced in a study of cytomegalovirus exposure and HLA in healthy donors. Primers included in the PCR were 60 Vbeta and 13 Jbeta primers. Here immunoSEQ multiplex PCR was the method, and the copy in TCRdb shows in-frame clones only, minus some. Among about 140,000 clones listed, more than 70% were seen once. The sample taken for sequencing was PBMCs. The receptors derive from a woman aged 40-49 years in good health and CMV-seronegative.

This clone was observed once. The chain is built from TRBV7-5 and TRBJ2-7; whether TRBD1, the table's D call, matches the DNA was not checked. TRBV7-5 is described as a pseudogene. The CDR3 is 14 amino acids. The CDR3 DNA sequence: TGTGTCAGAAGCCAGGACAGGGCCTCCTACGAGCAGTACTTC. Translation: CVRSQDRASYEQYF.

Here the CDR3 reads CASSPNPGQGDEKLFF. The CDR3 DNA reads as TGTGCCAGTAGTCCCAACCCGGGACAGGGGGATGAAAAACTGTTTTTT. The V call is TRBV19, the J call TRBJ1-4; 11 bases map to TRBD1. V was pared by 5 bases and J by 6 bases, with 8 bases of the junction left unmatched. CDR1 and CDR2 from the germline V gene are LNHDA and SQIVND (reference sequence). The CDR3 loop spans 16 amino acids. Full variable domain (missing parts from reference TRBV19 and TRBJ1-4): DGGITQSPKYLFRKEGQNVTLSCEQNLNHDAMYWYRQDPGQGLRLIYYSQIVNDFQKGDIAEGYSVSREKKESFPLTVTSAQKNPTAFYLCASSPNPGQGDEKLFFGSGTQLSVL.

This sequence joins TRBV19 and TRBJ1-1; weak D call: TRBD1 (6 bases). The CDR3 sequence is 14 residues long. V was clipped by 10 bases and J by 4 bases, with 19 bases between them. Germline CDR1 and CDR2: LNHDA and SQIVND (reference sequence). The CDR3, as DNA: TGTGCCACTAGCCCCGGGACATTTGGCACTGAAGCTTTCTTT. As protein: CATSPGTFGTEAFF.

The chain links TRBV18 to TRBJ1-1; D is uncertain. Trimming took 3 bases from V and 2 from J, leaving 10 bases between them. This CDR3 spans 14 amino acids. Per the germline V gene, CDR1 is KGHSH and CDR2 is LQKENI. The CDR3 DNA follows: TGTGCCAGCTCACCTGGCAGGATAAACACTGAAGCTTTCTTT. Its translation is CASSPGRINTEAFF.

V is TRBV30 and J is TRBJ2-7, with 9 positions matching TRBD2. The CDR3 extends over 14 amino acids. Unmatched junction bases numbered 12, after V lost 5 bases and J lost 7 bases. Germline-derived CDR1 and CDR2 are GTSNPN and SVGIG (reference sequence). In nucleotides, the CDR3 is TGTGCCTGGGGCTGGGGCGGGAGGGCCGGGGAGCAGTACTTC. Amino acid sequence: CAWGWGGRAGEQYF. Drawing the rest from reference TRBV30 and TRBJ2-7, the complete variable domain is SQTIHQWPATLVQPVGSPLSLECTVEGTSNPNLYWYRQAAGRGLQLLFYSVGIGQISSEVPQNLSASRPQDRQFILSSKKLLLSDSGFYLCAWGWGGRAGEQYFGPGTRLTVT.

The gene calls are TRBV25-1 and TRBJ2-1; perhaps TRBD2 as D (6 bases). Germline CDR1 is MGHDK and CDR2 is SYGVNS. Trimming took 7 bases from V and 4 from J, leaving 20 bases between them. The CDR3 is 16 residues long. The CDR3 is CASNPDPGTVYNEQFF. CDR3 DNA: TGTGCCAGCAATCCTGATCCCGGGACTGTTTACAATGAGCAGTTCTTC.

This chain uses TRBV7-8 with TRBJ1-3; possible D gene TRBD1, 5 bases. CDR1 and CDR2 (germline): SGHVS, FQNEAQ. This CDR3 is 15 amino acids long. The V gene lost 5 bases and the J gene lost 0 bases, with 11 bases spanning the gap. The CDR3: CASSDRQYSGNTIYF. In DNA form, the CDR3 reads TGTGCCAGCAGCGATAGACAGTACTCTGGAAACACCATATATTTT.

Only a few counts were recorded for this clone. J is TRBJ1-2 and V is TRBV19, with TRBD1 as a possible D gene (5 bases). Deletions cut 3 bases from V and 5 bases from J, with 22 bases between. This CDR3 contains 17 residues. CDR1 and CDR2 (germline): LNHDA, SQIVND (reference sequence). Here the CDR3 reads CASSIEHSGFSRYGYTF. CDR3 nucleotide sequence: TGTGCCAGTAGTATTGAACACTCAGGGTTCTCTAGATATGGCTACACCTTC.

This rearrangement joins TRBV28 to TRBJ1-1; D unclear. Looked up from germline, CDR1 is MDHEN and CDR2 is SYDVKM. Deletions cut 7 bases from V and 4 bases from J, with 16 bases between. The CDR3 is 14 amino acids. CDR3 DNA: TGTGCCAGCACCCGACCCGGGAGGGTCACTGAAGCTTTCTTT. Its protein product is CASTRPGRVTEAFF.

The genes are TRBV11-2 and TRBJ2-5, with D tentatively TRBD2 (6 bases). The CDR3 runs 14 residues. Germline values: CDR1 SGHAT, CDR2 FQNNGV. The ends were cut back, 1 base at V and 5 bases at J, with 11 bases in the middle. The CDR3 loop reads CASSLGGARETQYF. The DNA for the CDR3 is TGTGCCAGCAGCTTAGGCGGGGCCAGGGAGACCCAGTACTTC.